The entry that follows covers one T cell receptor (beta chain) sequence. Its specificity is not known. Germline V gene lookup returns CDR1 LNHDA and CDR2 SQIVND (reference sequence). The CDR3 spans 14 residues. With 6 bases removed from V and 7 bases from J, the gap between germline ends came to 13 bases. Here immunoSEQ multiplex PCR was the method, and the copy in TCRdb shows in-frame clones only, minus some. The sample shows 20,000 to 25,000 clones, around 76% of them seen only once. This record comes from a study of early stage breast cancer tumors. Study at large: Samples were sequenced at 7.5 to 10-fold average coverage.

Regarding the study as a whole: Comparing each tissue with blood distinguished tumor from normal in about 90% of the 16 patients.

The material sequenced was blood. The clonotype originates from a person aged 55 to 75 with breast cancer. The chain recombines TRBV19 with TRBJ1-6; possibly TRBD1 for D (5 bases). CDR3 sequence (DNA): TGTGCCAGTAGGGTCGGGACGGAGAATTCACCCCTCCACTTT. Its protein product is CASRVGTENSPLHF.